A single sample gave rise to the 13 T cell receptor beta chains below, sequenced in a study of cytomegalovirus exposure and HLA in healthy donors. Data came from immunoSEQ multiplex PCR; TCRdb stores just in-frame clones and leaves some out. Of fewer than 300,000 clones detected, 88% appear once; the ten largest clones hold around 0.9%. Sequencing was done on a sample of PBMCs. These receptor sequences come from a woman aged 18-30 years in good health and CMV-seronegative.

This clone was seen only a few times. The chain links TRBV11-2 to TRBJ1-6; 9 bases are a match to TRBD1. Germline CDR1 SGHAT, CDR2 FQNNGV. The V gene end was trimmed by 1 base and the J gene end by 11 bases; junction bases not matched to a gene: 3. This CDR3 spans 14 amino acids. CDR3 coding DNA: TGTGCCAGCAGCTTAGGCGGACAGGGGACACCCCTCCACTTT. This sequence encodes CASSLGGQGTPLHF. Full variable domain (outside the CDR3, taken from reference TRBV11-2 and TRBJ1-6): EAGVAQSPRYKIIEKRQSVAFWCNPISGHATLYWYQQILGQGPKLLIQFQNNGVVDDSQLPKDRFSAERLKGVDSTLKIQPAKLEDSAVYLCASSLGGQGTPLHFGNGTRLTVT.

The chain has TRBV9 and TRBJ1-1, with a possible D match to TRBD1 (6 bases). V lost 3 bases and J 5 bases, leaving 14 bases between the germline ends. The CDR3 is made up of 14 amino acids. Germline V gene sequence: CDR1 SGDLS, CDR2 YYNGEE. CDR3 sequence reads: CASSAERGGTEAFF. CDR3 DNA sequence: TGTGCCAGCAGCGCCGAAAGGGGGGGTACTGAAGCTTTCTTT. The full variable domain, with the rest looked up from reference TRBV9 and TRBJ1-1, is DSGVTQTPKHLITATGQRVTLRCSPRSGDLSVYWYQQSLDQGLQFLIQYYNGEERAKGNILERFSAQQFPDLHSELNLSSLELGDSALYFCASSAERGGTEAFFGQGTRLTVV.

The genes are TRBV14 and TRBJ2-7; D remains ambiguous. Germline-derived CDR1 and CDR2 are SGHDN and FVKESK. This CDR3 contains 17 residues. V lost 3 bases to trimming and J lost 3 bases, with 21 bases between them. The CDR3 DNA reads TGTGCCAGCAGCCAGGCGCTAGGCCCCATCAGCCGCTACGAGCAGTACTTC. Protein sequence: CASSQALGPISRYEQYF.

J is TRBJ2-7 and V is TRBV6-6; 7 bases are a match to TRBD2. Trimming removed 11 bases from V and 0 bases from J; junction bases left unmatched: 7. Per the germline V gene, CDR1 is MNHNY and CDR2 is SVGAGI (reference sequence). This CDR3 region has 13 residues. CDR3 sequence: CASTRDYSYEQYF. The DNA of the CDR3 is TGTGCCTCCACCCGGGACTACTCCTACGAGCAGTACTTC.

V and J are TRBV27 and TRBJ2-5; no definite D call. Trimming left V 6 bases short and J 2 bases short, with 13 bases between. Germline V gives CDR1 MNHEY, CDR2 SMNVEV (reference sequence). CDR3 size: 14 residues. The chain's CDR3 is CASSPIATQETQYF. DNA for the CDR3: TGTGCCAGCAGCCCAATCGCCACACAAGAGACCCAGTACTTC.

This chain uses TRBV9 with TRBJ1-1; tentatively, D is TRBD1 (5 bases). Germline V gives CDR1 SGDLS, CDR2 YYNGEE. The V and J ends lost 1 base and 2 bases respectively, with 12 bases between them. This CDR3 contains 15 residues. The CDR3 is CASSVSQGGNTEAFF. The CDR3 coding sequence is TGTGCCAGCAGCGTATCTCAGGGTGGAAACACTGAAGCTTTCTTT.

V and J are TRBV12-5 and TRBJ2-5; D remains unclear. The CDR3 is 12 amino acids. V was clipped by 2 bases and J by 4 bases, with 5 bases between them. CDR1 and CDR2 (germline): LGHNT, FRNRAP. This CDR3 reads CASGLLGETQYF. CDR3 coding DNA: TGTGCTAGTGGTTTGCTCGGAGAGACCCAGTACTTC.

The chain has TRBV29-1 and TRBJ1-1; D gene unclear. Germline-derived CDR1 and CDR2 are SQVTM and ANQGSEA. V gave up 3 bases and J gave up 3 bases, with 11 bases separating them. This CDR3 spans 13 amino acids. The CDR3 region has the DNA TGCAGCGTTGAGTCGGGTTTGGACACTGAAGCTTTCTTT. Protein sequence: CSVESGLDTEAFF.

V and J are TRBV20-1 and TRBJ2-1, with D unresolved. This CDR3 is built from 11 residues. The germline gives CDR1 DFQATT, CDR2 SNEGSKA (reference sequence). Trimming removed 1 base at V and 12 bases at J, with 10 bases between. In DNA, the CDR3 is TGCAGTGCTAGAGGGGCAGGAAGGCAGTTCTTC. Residues: CSARGAGRQFF.

The chain is built from TRBV10-3 and TRBJ1-1, with D unresolved. This CDR3 comprises 13 residues. Germline lookup yields CDR1 ENHRY and CDR2 SYGVKD. V dropped 5 bases and J dropped 3 bases, with 10 bases sitting between them. For the CDR3, the DNA is TGTGCCATCAGTTGGTTGGAGGACACTGAAGCTTTCTTT. It encodes CAISWLEDTEAFF.

This chain uses TRBV4-1 with TRBJ2-1, with TRBD1 identical over 7 bases. Germline CDR1 reads MGHRA; CDR2 reads YSYEKL. There are 15 residues in the CDR3. With 1 base clipped from V and 1 base from J, the junction kept 1 base outside the gene matches. DNA for the CDR3: TGCGCCAGCAGCCAAGGGGACAGATCCTACAATGAGCAGTTCTTC. It translates to CASSQGDRSYNEQFF.

The genes are TRBV7-9 and TRBJ2-5; 8 nucleotides agree with TRBD2. CDR1 SEHNR and CDR2 FQNEAQ come from the germline V gene (reference sequence). This CDR3 is 18 amino acids long. Trimming took 8 bases from V and 4 from J; bases not matched to a gene: 21. CDR3 region: CASSGGVTQTGFRETQYF. The CDR3 region has the DNA TGTGCCAGCTCGGGGGGGGTTACCCAAACGGGCTTCCGAGAGACCCAGTACTTC.

This chain connects TRBV19 to TRBJ2-1, with D tentatively TRBD2 (6 bases). Germline assignment: CDR1 LNHDA and CDR2 SQIVND (reference sequence). The CDR3 loop spans 15 amino acids. V shed 1 base and J shed 2 bases, with 9 bases lying between them. CDR3 sequence: CASSIGGEAYNEQFF. The CDR3 coding sequence is TGTGCCAGTAGTATAGGCGGGGAGGCCTACAATGAGCAGTTCTTC. Variable domain in full (rest from reference TRBV19 and TRBJ2-1): DGGITQSPKYLFRKEGQNVTLSCEQNLNHDAMYWYRQDPGQGLRLIYYSQIVNDFQKGDIAEGYSVSREKKESFPLTVTSAQKNPTAFYLCASSIGGEAYNEQFFGPGTRLTVL.